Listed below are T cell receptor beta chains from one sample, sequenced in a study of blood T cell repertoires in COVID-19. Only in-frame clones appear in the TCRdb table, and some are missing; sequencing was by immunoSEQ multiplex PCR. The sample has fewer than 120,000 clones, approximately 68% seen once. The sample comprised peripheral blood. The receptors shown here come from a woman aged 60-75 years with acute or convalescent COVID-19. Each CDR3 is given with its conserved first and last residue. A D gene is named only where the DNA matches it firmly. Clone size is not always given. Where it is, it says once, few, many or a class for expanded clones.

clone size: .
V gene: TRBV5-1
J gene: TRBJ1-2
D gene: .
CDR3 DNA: TGCGCCAGCAGCTTCGAGGGGGGGCATGGCTACACCTTC
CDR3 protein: CASSFEGGHGYTF

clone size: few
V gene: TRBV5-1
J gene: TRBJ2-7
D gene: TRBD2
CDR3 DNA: TGCGCCAGCAGCCCCCAGACTAGCTCCCTACCTTACGAGCAGTACTTC
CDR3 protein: CASSPQTSSLPYEQYF

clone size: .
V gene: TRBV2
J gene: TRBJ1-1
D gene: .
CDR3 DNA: TGTGCCAGCAGTGACGGTCCCCGAAAGGCTTTCTTT
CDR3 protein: CASSDGPRKAFF

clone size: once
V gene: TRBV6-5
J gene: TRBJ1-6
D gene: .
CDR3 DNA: TGTGCCAGCACGGACATCTACGATTCACCCCTCCACTTT
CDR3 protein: CASTDIYDSPLHF

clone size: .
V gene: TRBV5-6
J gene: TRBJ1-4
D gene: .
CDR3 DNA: TGTGCCAGCAGCTTGCTAGGGGCGGACGAAAAACTGTTTTTT
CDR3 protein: CASSLLGADEKLFF

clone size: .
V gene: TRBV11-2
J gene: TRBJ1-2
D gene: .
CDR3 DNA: TGTGCCAGCAGCTTAGGAGCCGCTCCTAACTATGGCTACACCTTC
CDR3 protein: CASSLGAAPNYGYTF

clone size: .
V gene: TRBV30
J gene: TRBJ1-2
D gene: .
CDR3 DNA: TGTGCCTGGACGAGGGGGGGCGGCTACACCTTC
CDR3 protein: CAWTRGGGYTF

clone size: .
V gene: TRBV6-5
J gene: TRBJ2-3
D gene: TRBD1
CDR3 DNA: TGTGCCAGCAGCCGACAGGGGGCTCTGACAGATACGCAGTATTTT
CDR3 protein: CASSRQGALTDTQYF

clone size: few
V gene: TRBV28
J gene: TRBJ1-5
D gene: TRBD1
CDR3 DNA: TGTGCCAGCAGTCTGACAGGGGGCAGTCAGCCCCAGCATTTT
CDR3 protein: CASSLTGGSQPQHF

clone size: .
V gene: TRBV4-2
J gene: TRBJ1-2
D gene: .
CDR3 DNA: TGTGCCAGCAGTTCAGAAAGTGGCTACACCTTC
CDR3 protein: CASSSESGYTF

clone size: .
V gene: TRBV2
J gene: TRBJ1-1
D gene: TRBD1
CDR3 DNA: TGTGCCAGCAGCCTTAAAGGGACAGGAGAACACATGAACACTGAAGCTTTCTTT
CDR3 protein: CASSLKGTGEHMNTEAFF

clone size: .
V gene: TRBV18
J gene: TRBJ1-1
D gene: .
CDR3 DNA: TGTGCCAGCTCACCGGACAGATACACTGAAGCTTTCTTT
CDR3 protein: CASSPDRYTEAFF

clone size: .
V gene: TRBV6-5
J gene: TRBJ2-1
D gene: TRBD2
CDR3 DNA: TGTGCCAGCGAGGCTAGCGGGGGAGGGTATGGGCAGTTCTTC
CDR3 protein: CASEASGGGYGQFF

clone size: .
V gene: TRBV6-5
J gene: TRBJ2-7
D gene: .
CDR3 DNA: TGTGCCAGTGTTTTAGGGGGAATGGTAGTCTACGAGCAGTACTTC
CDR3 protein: CASVLGGMVVYEQYF

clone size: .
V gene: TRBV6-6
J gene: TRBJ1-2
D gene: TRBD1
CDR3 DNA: TGTGCCAGCAGGGATGGGACAGTCTATGGCTACACCTTC
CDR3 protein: CASRDGTVYGYTF

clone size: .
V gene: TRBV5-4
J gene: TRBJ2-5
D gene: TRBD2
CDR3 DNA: TGTGCCAGCAGCTTCCCCGGGGGGGAGACCCAGTACTTC
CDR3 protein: CASSFPGGETQYF

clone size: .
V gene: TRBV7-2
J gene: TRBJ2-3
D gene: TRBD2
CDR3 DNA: TGTGCCAGCAGCTCTATAGCGGGACGGGGGTATTTT
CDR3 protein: CASSSIAGRGYF

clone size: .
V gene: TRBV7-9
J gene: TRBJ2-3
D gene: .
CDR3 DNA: TGTGCCAGCAGCTTGGAGGGGATCACAGATACGCAGTATTTT
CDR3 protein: CASSLEGITDTQYF

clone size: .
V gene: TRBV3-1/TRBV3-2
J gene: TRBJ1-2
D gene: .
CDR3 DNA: TGTGCCAGCAGCCGCGCATCGGGATTCTATGGCTACACCTTC
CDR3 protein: CASSRASGFYGYTF

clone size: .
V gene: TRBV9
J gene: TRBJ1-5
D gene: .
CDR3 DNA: TGTGCCAGCAGCGTAGACGGTGCCAATCAGCCCCAGCATTTT
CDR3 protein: CASSVDGANQPQHF

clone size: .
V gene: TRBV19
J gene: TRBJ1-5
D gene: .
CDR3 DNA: TGTGCCAGTAGTATTGCGGGTCGGGGCAATCAGCCCCAGCATTTT
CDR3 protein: CASSIAGRGNQPQHF

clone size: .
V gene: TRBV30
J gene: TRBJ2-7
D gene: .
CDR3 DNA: TGTGCCTGGAGTGTAGCGTTCCGGGCCTACGAGCAGTACTTC
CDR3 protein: CAWSVAFRAYEQYF

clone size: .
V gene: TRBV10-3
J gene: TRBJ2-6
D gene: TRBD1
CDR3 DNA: TGTGCCATCAGTGAGCCAAACCAGGGGGTCGGGGCCAACGTCCTGACTTTC
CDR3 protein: CAISEPNQGVGANVLTF

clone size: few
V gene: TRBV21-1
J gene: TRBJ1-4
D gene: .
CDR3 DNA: TGTGCCAGCGTCAGGACAGGTGTCCCACTATCGAATGAAAAACTGTTTTTT
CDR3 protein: CASVRTGVPLSNEKLFF

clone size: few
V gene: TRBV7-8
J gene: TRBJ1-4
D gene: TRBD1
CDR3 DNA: TGTGCCAGCAGCCCGGGGACAGGAGAAAAACTGTTTTTT
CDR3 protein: CASSPGTGEKLFF

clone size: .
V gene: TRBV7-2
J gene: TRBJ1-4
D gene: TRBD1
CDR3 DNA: TGTGCCAGCAGCTTAGCAGGACAGGGGAGGAATGAAAAACTGTTTTTT
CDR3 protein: CASSLAGQGRNEKLFF

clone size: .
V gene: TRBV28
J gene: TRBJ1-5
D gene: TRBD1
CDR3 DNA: TGTGCCAGCAGACCACCCGACAGGGAAGGGGGTTTAAATCAGCCCCAGCATTTT
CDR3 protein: CASRPPDREGGLNQPQHF

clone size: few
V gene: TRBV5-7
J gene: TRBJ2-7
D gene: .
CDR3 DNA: TGTGCCAGCAGCTTGGCACAGGGCGACAACGAGCAGTACTTC
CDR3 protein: CASSLAQGDNEQYF

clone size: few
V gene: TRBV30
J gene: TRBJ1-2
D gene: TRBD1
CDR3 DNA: TGTGCCTGGAGCATAGGGGGCAGCTATACTAACTATGGCTACACCTTC
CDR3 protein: CAWSIGGSYTNYGYTF

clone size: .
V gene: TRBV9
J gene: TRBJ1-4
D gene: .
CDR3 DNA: TGTGCCAGCAGTCGAGGGCTTTCTAATGAAAAACTGTTTTTT
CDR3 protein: CASSRGLSNEKLFF

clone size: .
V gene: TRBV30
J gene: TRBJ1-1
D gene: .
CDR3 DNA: TGTGCCTGGACTACGATTCGCAGTAGCGAAGCTTTCTTT
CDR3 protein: CAWTTIRSSEAFF

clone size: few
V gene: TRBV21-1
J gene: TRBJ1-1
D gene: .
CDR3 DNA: TGTGCCAGCAGCAAAACAATGAACACTGAAGCTTTCTTT
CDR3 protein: CASSKTMNTEAFF

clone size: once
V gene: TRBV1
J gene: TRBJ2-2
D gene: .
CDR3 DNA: TGCACCAGCAGCGTGAATGAAGGGGACAGGGAAAACACCGGGGAGCTGTTTTTT
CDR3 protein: CTSSVNEGDRENTGELFF

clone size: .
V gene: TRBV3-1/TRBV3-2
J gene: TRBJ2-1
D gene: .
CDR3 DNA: TGTGCCAGCAGCACCCATAGGCAACGGGGGAGCTCCTACAATGAGCAGTTCTTC
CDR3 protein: CASSTHRQRGSSYNEQFF

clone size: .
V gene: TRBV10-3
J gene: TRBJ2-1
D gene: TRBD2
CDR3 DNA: TGTGCCATAGCGGGGGACGCCTACAATGAGCAGTTCTTC
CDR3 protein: CAIAGDAYNEQFF

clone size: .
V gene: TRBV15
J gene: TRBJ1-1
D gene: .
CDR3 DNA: TGTGCCACCAGCAGAGATTTTACGGGGGAAGCTTTCTTT
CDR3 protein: CATSRDFTGEAFF

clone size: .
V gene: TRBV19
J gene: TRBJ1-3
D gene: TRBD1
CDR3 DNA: TGTGCCAGTAGTTCACAGGGGGCCGTCCTCGGAAACACCATATATTTT
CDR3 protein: CASSSQGAVLGNTIYF

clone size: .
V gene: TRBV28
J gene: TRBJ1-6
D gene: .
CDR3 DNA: TGTGCCAGCAGTACTTGGGGGGGGTCCTATAATTCACCCCTCCACTTT
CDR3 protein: CASSTWGGSYNSPLHF

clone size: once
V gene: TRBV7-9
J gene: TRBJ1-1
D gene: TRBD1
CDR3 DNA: TGTGCCAGCAGCTCCTCAGGGGGCGCCGGACTCACTGAAGCTTTCTTT
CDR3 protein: CASSSSGGAGLTEAFF

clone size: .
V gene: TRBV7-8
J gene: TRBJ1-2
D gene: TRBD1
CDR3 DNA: TGTGCCAGCAGCTCCAGTGGGACAGGGGGCTACTATGGCTACACCTTC
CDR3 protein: CASSSSGTGGYYGYTF

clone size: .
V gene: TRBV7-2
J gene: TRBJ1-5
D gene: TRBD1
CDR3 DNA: TGTGCCAGCAGCTTAGGAGGGGCAGGGGGGAGCAATCAGCCCCAGCATTTT
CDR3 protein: CASSLGGAGGSNQPQHF

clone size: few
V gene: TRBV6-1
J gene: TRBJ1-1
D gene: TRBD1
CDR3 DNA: TGTGCCAGCAGTGAAGGGGACAGATACACTGAAGCTTTCTTT
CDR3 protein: CASSEGDRYTEAFF

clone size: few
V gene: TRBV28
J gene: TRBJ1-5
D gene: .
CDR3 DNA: TGTGCCAGCATCACATCAGGGTCTAGCAATCAGCCCCAGCATTTT
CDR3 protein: CASITSGSSNQPQHF

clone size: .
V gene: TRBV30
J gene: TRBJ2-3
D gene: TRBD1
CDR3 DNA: TGTGCCTGGAACCCCGGGACAGCGGCTGATACGCAGTATTTT
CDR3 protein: CAWNPGTAADTQYF

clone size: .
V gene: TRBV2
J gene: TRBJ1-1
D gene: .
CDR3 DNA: TGTGCCAGCAGGGTTCGGGGTGGGAACACTGAAGCTTTCTTT
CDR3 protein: CASRVRGGNTEAFF

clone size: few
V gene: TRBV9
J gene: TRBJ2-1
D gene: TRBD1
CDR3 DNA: TGTGCCAGCAGCGTAGGGGGGACAGGGATCCATGAGCAGTTCTTC
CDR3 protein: CASSVGGTGIHEQFF

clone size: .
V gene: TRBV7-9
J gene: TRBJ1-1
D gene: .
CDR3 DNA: TGTGCCAGCAGCTTAGAAGCAAGGGGCGCGAACTTAGCTTTCTTT
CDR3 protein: CASSLEARGANLAFF

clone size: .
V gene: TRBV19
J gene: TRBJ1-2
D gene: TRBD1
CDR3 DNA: TGTGCCACCCCGAATACATCCCCGCTGGACAGGCGTCTTTATGGCTACACCTTC
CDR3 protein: CATPNTSPLDRRLYGYTF

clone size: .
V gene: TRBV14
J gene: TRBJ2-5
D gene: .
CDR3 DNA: TGTGCCAGCAGCCAGGGCAGGGGAAGCCAAGAGACCCAGTACTTC
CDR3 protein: CASSQGRGSQETQYF

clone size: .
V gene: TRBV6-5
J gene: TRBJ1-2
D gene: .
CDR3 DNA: TGTGCCAGCAGCGACAGGTATTATGGCTACACCTTC
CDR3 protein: CASSDRYYGYTF